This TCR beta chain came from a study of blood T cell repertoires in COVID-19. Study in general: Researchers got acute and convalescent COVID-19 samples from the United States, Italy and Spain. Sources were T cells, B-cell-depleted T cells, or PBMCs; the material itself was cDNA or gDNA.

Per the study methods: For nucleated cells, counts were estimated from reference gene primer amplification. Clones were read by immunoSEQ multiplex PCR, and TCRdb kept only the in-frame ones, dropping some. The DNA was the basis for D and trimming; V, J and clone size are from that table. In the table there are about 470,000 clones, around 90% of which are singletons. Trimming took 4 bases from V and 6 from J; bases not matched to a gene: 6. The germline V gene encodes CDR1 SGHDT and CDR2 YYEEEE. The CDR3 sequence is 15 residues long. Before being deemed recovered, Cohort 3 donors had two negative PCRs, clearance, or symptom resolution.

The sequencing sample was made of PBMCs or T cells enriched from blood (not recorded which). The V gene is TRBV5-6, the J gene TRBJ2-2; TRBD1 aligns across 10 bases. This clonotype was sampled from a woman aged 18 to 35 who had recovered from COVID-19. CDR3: CASSADRGLSGELFF. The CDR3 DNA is TGTGCCAGCAGCGCCGACAGGGGGCTCTCCGGGGAGCTGTTTTTT.